Included here is one T cell receptor (beta chain) sequence, with context. Its binding antigen is unknown. The record has no base qualities; no much larger clone is one base away. CDR1 and CDR2, per the germline V gene, are KGHSH and LQKENI. V and J are trimmed by 2 bases and 3 bases, and the gene matches miss 15 bases of the junction. Including the terminal cysteine and phenylalanine, the CDR3 comprises 19 residues. The retained sequence is limited to the CDR3, 57 bases, with the frame set at the first base. The receptor library was made with the immunoSEQ multiplex PCR assay. Entries here come from immuneACCESS through TCRdb and include only in-frame sequences with V and J called. Some clones fail to appear in such tables; in the studies checked, an unresolved V gene covers under half of the shortfall, and the cause of the remainder is unknown. Present in this sample are 15,000 to 20,000 clones, roughly 84% of which were seen just once. Roughly 12% of the sample lies in the top ten.

These data come from a study of technical replicates of blood from a few donors (TCRdb year 2017). Specimen: PBMCs. The chain uses TRBV18 and TRBJ2-7, with TRBD2 identical over 11 junction bases. This sequence was found in a human donor in good health. The nucleotide sequence is given as TGTGCCAGCTCACCAGAGACAGGGGGTTTACTAGCGGGAGACTACGAGCAGTACTTC. The translation is CASSPETGGLLAGDYEQYF. Extended through the reference TRBV18 and TRBJ2-7 proteins, this CDR3 yields the full variable domain: NAGVMQNPRHLVRRRGQEARLRCSPMKGHSHVYWYRQLPEEGLKFMVYLQKENIIDESGMPKERFSAEFPKEGPSILRIQQVVRGDSAAYFCASSPETGGLLAGDYEQYFGPGTRLTVT.